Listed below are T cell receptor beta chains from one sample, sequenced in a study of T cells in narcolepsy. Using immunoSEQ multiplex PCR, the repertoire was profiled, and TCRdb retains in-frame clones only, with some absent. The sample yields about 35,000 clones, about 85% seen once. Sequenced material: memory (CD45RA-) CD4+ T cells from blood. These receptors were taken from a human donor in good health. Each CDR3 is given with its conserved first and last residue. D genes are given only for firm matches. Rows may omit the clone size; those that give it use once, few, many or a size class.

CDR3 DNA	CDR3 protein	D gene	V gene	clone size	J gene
TGTGCTGGGGGCAGCCAACATAATTCACCCCTCCACTTT	CAGGSQHNSPLHF	-	TRBV5-4	few	TRBJ1-6
TGTGCCAGCAGCTCGACCCCCTACGAGCAGTACTTC	CASSSTPYEQYF	-	TRBV5-6	once	TRBJ2-7
TGTGCCAGCAGTGGGCAGGTCCCACACGGAAAGACCTATGGCTACACCTTC	CASSGQVPHGKTYGYTF	-	TRBV6-4	-	TRBJ1-2
TGTGCCAGCAGCTCAGGGGTAGGGGGCACTGAAGCTTTCTTT	CASSSGVGGTEAFF	-	TRBV7-9	-	TRBJ1-1
TGTGCCAGCAGCTTGGGGCTAGCGGGATTGCGAGAGACCCAGTACTTC	CASSLGLAGLRETQYF	TRBD2	TRBV7-6	-	TRBJ2-5
TGTGCCAGCTTCAACAGGGACCACGAGCAGTACTTC	CASFNRDHEQYF	-	TRBV18	-	TRBJ2-7
TGTGCCTCCTCAAAAGACAGTAAGGTTCAGCCCCAGCATTTT	CASSKDSKVQPQHF	-	TRBV10-3	-	TRBJ1-5
TGTGCCAGCAGCACTCAAGGGGTGGGCGTGAACACTGAAGCTTTCTTT	CASSTQGVGVNTEAFF	-	TRBV2	-	TRBJ1-1
TGTGCCAGCAGCTTCCAGGGATATAATTCACCCCTCCACTTT	CASSFQGYNSPLHF	-	TRBV7-2	-	TRBJ1-6
TGTGCCAGCAGTTTATCTGGCAGGGGGACTGAAGCTTTCTTT	CASSLSGRGTEAFF	TRBD1	TRBV27	-	TRBJ1-1
TGTGCCAGCAGCTTAGAGGGGGCAGGCCGCCGCGGGGGCTACACCTTC	CASSLEGAGRRGGYTF	TRBD1	TRBV7-2	-	TRBJ1-2
TGTGCCAGCAGTGAAGAATCCTACGAGCAGTACTTC	CASSEESYEQYF	-	TRBV2	-	TRBJ2-7
TGTGCCAGCAGCTCCAAACTAGCGGGGGGGCAGGAGACCCAGTACTTC	CASSSKLAGGQETQYF	TRBD2	TRBV5-4	once	TRBJ2-5
TGCGCCAGCAGCCCAAGGACAGGGGGAACGAACACCATATATTTT	CASSPRTGGTNTIYF	TRBD1	TRBV5-1	once	TRBJ1-3
TGTGCCAGCAGTTTAGGGCTAGCGGGAGGGCCTCTCAATGAGCAGTTCTTC	CASSLGLAGGPLNEQFF	TRBD2	TRBV27	-	TRBJ2-1
TGTGCCAGCAGCTTAGCAGGGGTCGGGAGCACCGGGGAGCTGTTTTTT	CASSLAGVGSTGELFF	-	TRBV7-2	-	TRBJ2-2
TGTGCCAGCAGCTACCGGCGGGCTGCCATGGACACCATATATTTT	CASSYRRAAMDTIYF	-	TRBV11-2	once	TRBJ1-3
TGTGCCAGCACGGGGGGGAGGTCGACTGAAGCTTTCTTT	CASTGGRSTEAFF	-	TRBV6-5	-	TRBJ1-1
TGTGCCAGCAGGATGGACAGGGCCTATTCACCCCTCCACTTT	CASRMDRAYSPLHF	TRBD1	TRBV6-5	-	TRBJ1-6
TGTGCCAGCTCAAAAGACAGGGGCGACACTGAAGCTTTCTTT	CASSKDRGDTEAFF	TRBD1	TRBV18	-	TRBJ1-1
TGTGCCAGTAGTATGATTAGCGGGGGGTTACCCACAGATACGCAGTATTTT	CASSMISGGLPTDTQYF	TRBD2	TRBV19	-	TRBJ2-3
TGTGCCAGCAGTGGGGCGATGAACACTGAAGCTTTCTTT	CASSGAMNTEAFF	-	TRBV2	once	TRBJ1-1
TGTGCCAGCAGCTTCAGCGGGAGGGGCACAGATACGCAGTATTTT	CASSFSGRGTDTQYF	TRBD2	TRBV7-3	-	TRBJ2-3
TGTGCCAGCAGTCGGCGGACTAGCGGGAGGGCCGGTGATACGCAGTATTTT	CASSRRTSGRAGDTQYF	TRBD2	TRBV5-4	-	TRBJ2-3
TGTGCCAGCAGGCCCCTAGCCCAAGAGACCCAGTACTTC	CASRPLAQETQYF	-	TRBV6-6	-	TRBJ2-5
TGTGCCAGCGGCAGGGACAGGGGGGTGATTCGTGAGCAGTTCTTC	CASGRDRGVIREQFF	TRBD1	TRBV5-6	few	TRBJ2-1
TGCGCCAGCAGCTCCCGTGTGGGGGTGTCTTTGGAGCAGTACTTC	CASSSRVGVSLEQYF	-	TRBV5-1	-	TRBJ2-5
TGTGCCAGCTCACCACCCAGTGGAAACACCATATATTTT	CASSPPSGNTIYF	-	TRBV18	-	TRBJ1-3
TGCGCCAGCAGCCAAGGCGTAGCGGTTAGCTCCTACGAGCAGTACTTC	CASSQGVAVSSYEQYF	-	TRBV4-3	-	TRBJ2-7
TGTGCCTGGAGTGTAAGGGACCCCTACGAGCAGTACTTC	CAWSVRDPYEQYF	-	TRBV30	-	TRBJ2-7
TGTGCCAGCAGCTCGGACAGGGGAGCCAGAAACACCATATATTTT	CASSSDRGARNTIYF	TRBD1	TRBV5-4	-	TRBJ1-3
TGCGCCAGCAGCCCGGGGACGGGGGCCCTCCACTTT	CASSPGTGALHF	-	TRBV5-1	-	TRBJ1-6
TGTGCCAGCAGCTTAGAGCTGGGGGGCAACTATGGCTACACCTTC	CASSLELGGNYGYTF	-	TRBV7-2	-	TRBJ1-2
TGCGCCAGCAGCTTGGAAGGGCCCGCCTACGAGCAGTACTTC	CASSLEGPAYEQYF	-	TRBV5-1	once	TRBJ2-7